This is a list of T cell receptor beta chains from one sample in a study of blood T cell repertoires in COVID-19. Only in-frame clones appear in the TCRdb table, and some are missing; sequencing was by immunoSEQ multiplex PCR. The sample has 200,000 to 300,000 clones, 85% seen once. Sequencing was done on a sample of peripheral blood. The receptors shown here come from a woman aged 55-70 years with active or convalescent COVID-19. The CDR3 runs from the conserved cysteine through the conserved F or W. D genes are given only for firm matches. Rows give clone size only sometimes, using once, few, many, or a class for an expanded clone.

CDR3 protein: CASSMQGAKTGELFF; CDR3 DNA: TGTGCCAGTAGTATGCAGGGGGCGAAAACCGGGGAGCTGTTTTTT; D gene: TRBD1; V gene: TRBV19; clone size: once; J gene: TRBJ2-2
CDR3 protein: CASSPRGHRYGYTF; CDR3 DNA: TGTGCCAGCAGCCCCAGGGGGCACCGCTATGGCTACACCTTC; D gene: TRBD1; V gene: TRBV3-1/TRBV3-2; clone size: NA; J gene: TRBJ1-2
CDR3 protein: CASSDPTGGSTNEKLFF; CDR3 DNA: TGCGCCAGCAGTGATCCGACAGGGGGGTCAACTAATGAAAAACTGTTTTTT; D gene: TRBD1; V gene: TRBV10-2; clone size: NA; J gene: TRBJ1-4
CDR3 protein: CASSLDRVTGELFF; CDR3 DNA: TGTGCCAGCAGCTTGGACAGGGTGACCGGGGAGCTGTTTTTT; D gene: TRBD1; V gene: TRBV7-3; clone size: NA; J gene: TRBJ2-2
CDR3 protein: CASREDLAKNIQYF; CDR3 DNA: TGCGCCAGCCGGGAAGACCTAGCCAAAAACATTCAGTACTTC; D gene: NA; V gene: TRBV5-1; clone size: NA; J gene: TRBJ2-4
CDR3 protein: CASRLSTGVGNTIYF; CDR3 DNA: TGTGCCAGCAGACTAAGTACAGGGGTTGGAAACACCATATATTTT; D gene: TRBD1; V gene: TRBV7-8; clone size: few; J gene: TRBJ1-3
CDR3 protein: CASSERTSGMTDTQYF; CDR3 DNA: TGCGCCAGCAGCGAACGGACTAGCGGGATGACAGATACGCAGTATTTT; D gene: TRBD2; V gene: TRBV5-1; clone size: NA; J gene: TRBJ2-3
CDR3 protein: CASNPRKNYGYTF; CDR3 DNA: TGTGCCAGTAACCCCAGGAAGAACTATGGCTACACCTTC; D gene: NA; V gene: TRBV19; clone size: NA; J gene: TRBJ1-2
CDR3 protein: CAWTPPGLPTDTQYF; CDR3 DNA: TGTGCCTGGACCCCCCCGGGACTACCCACAGATACGCAGTATTTT; D gene: TRBD2; V gene: TRBV30; clone size: NA; J gene: TRBJ2-3
CDR3 protein: CATSDLPQGARGYTF; CDR3 DNA: TGTGCCACCAGTGATTTGCCACAGGGGGCAAGGGGCTACACCTTC; D gene: TRBD1; V gene: TRBV24-1; clone size: NA; J gene: TRBJ1-2
CDR3 protein: CASSPTGVGPGANVLTF; CDR3 DNA: TGTGCCAGTAGCCCAACAGGGGTAGGACCTGGGGCCAACGTCCTGACTTTC; D gene: TRBD1; V gene: TRBV19; clone size: NA; J gene: TRBJ2-6
CDR3 protein: CATSSEESDLAHSNYGYTF; CDR3 DNA: TGTGCCACCAGCTCCGAAGAGTCTGATCTAGCGCATTCTAACTATGGCTACACCTTC; D gene: NA; V gene: TRBV15; clone size: once; J gene: TRBJ1-2
CDR3 protein: CAWSRGFGETQYF; CDR3 DNA: TGTGCCTGGAGTCGGGGGTTCGGAGAGACCCAGTACTTC; D gene: NA; V gene: TRBV30; clone size: NA; J gene: TRBJ2-5
CDR3 protein: CASSGDRAGELFF; CDR3 DNA: TGTGCCAGTAGTGGGGACAGGGCCGGGGAGCTGTTTTTT; D gene: TRBD1; V gene: TRBV19; clone size: NA; J gene: TRBJ2-2
CDR3 protein: CASSPVDLAGDLYEQYF; CDR3 DNA: TGTGCCAGCTCACCAGTAGACCTAGCGGGAGATCTCTACGAGCAGTACTTC; D gene: TRBD2; V gene: TRBV18; clone size: NA; J gene: TRBJ2-7
CDR3 protein: CASSSPGGTVVNEQFF; CDR3 DNA: TGTGCCAGCAGCTCGCCTGGCGGGACAGTCGTCAATGAGCAGTTCTTC; D gene: NA; V gene: TRBV7-9; clone size: NA; J gene: TRBJ2-1
CDR3 protein: CASSVLAGNTGELFF; CDR3 DNA: TGTGCCAGCAGCGTACTAGCGGGGAACACCGGGGAGCTGTTTTTT; D gene: TRBD2; V gene: TRBV5-5; clone size: NA; J gene: TRBJ2-2
CDR3 protein: CASSLGGGATYSNQPQHF; CDR3 DNA: TGTGCCAGCAGCCTCGGTGGAGGGGCTACCTATAGCAATCAGCCCCAGCATTTT; D gene: NA; V gene: TRBV5-6; clone size: NA; J gene: TRBJ1-5
CDR3 protein: CASSQVGGSQHTQYF; CDR3 DNA: TGCGCCAGCAGCCAAGTGGGGGGATCCCAACATACGCAGTATTTT; D gene: NA; V gene: TRBV4-1; clone size: NA; J gene: TRBJ2-3
CDR3 protein: CASSQLGTADGTDTQYF; CDR3 DNA: TGCGCCAGCAGCCAACTTGGGACAGCCGATGGCACAGATACGCAGTATTTT; D gene: TRBD1; V gene: TRBV4-1; clone size: once; J gene: TRBJ2-3
CDR3 protein: CASSLRTGDNTGELFF; CDR3 DNA: TGCGCCAGCAGCTTGAGGACAGGGGACAACACCGGGGAGCTGTTTTTT; D gene: TRBD1; V gene: TRBV5-1; clone size: NA; J gene: TRBJ2-2
CDR3 protein: CASRGVNGGTEQYF; CDR3 DNA: TGTGCCAGCAGGGGTGTTAACGGGGGGACCGAGCAGTACTTC; D gene: TRBD2; V gene: TRBV2; clone size: NA; J gene: TRBJ2-7
CDR3 protein: CALNLASNEQFF; CDR3 DNA: TGTGCCTTGAACCTAGCATCCAATGAGCAGTTCTTC; D gene: NA; V gene: TRBV30; clone size: NA; J gene: TRBJ2-1
CDR3 protein: CASSEGPYNEQFF; CDR3 DNA: TGTGCCAGCAGTGAGGGCCCCTACAATGAGCAGTTCTTC; D gene: NA; V gene: TRBV6-1; clone size: NA; J gene: TRBJ2-1
CDR3 protein: CASSLLTGMTGAGHEQFF; CDR3 DNA: TGTGCCAGCAGTTTATTGACTGGAATGACAGGGGCGGGCCATGAGCAGTTCTTC; D gene: TRBD1; V gene: TRBV28; clone size: NA; J gene: TRBJ2-1
CDR3 protein: CASSLAGFGNTIYF; CDR3 DNA: TGTGCCAGCAGCTTGGCGGGCTTTGGAAACACCATATATTTT; D gene: NA; V gene: TRBV13; clone size: NA; J gene: TRBJ1-3
CDR3 protein: CASSSEQGAGSPLHF; CDR3 DNA: TGTGCCAGCAGCTCCGAACAGGGGGCTGGTTCACCCCTCCACTTT; D gene: TRBD1; V gene: TRBV3-1/TRBV3-2; clone size: NA; J gene: TRBJ1-6
CDR3 protein: CASSRTGTAARGVNQPQHF; CDR3 DNA: TGTGCCAGCAGCAGAACCGGGACAGCAGCCAGAGGGGTCAATCAGCCCCAGCATTTT; D gene: TRBD1; V gene: TRBV5-6; clone size: NA; J gene: TRBJ1-5
CDR3 protein: CASTPWKRSYNEQFF; CDR3 DNA: TGTGCCAGCACCCCTTGGAAGCGCTCCTACAATGAGCAGTTCTTC; D gene: NA; V gene: TRBV21-1; clone size: NA; J gene: TRBJ2-1
CDR3 protein: CASSLEGRETQYF; CDR3 DNA: TGCGCCAGCAGCTTGGAGGGGCGGGAGACCCAGTACTTC; D gene: NA; V gene: TRBV5-1; clone size: NA; J gene: TRBJ2-5